The 14 T cell receptor beta chains below all came from one sample that was sequenced in a study of shared clonotypes between healthy human individuals. Using immunoSEQ multiplex PCR, the repertoire was profiled, and TCRdb retains in-frame clones only, with some absent. Counted here are approximately 2.5 million clones, roughly 93% occurring once; the ten biggest clones make up 0.36%. Sequences were obtained from naive CD4+ T cells from PBMCs. Subset denoted: CD45RA+ positively selected. These receptors came from a man younger than 35 in good health. Some clones in this sample may be carry-over from other donors' samples.

This chain uses TRBV6-1 with TRBJ1-2; a weak D match, TRBD1 (6 bases). CDR1 and CDR2 from the germline V gene are MNHNS and SASEGT. The CDR3 has 15 amino acids. With 3 bases removed from V and 6 bases from J, the gap between germline ends came to 17 bases. CDR3 nucleotide sequence: TGTGCCAGCAGTGACATCGGCAGGGGCCTTGATGGCTACACCTTC. Translation: CASSDIGRGLDGYTF.

V usage is TRBV5-1 and J usage is TRBJ1-3, with D uncertain. V was trimmed by 0 bases and J by 6 bases, leaving 10 bases between them. Germline V CDR1 and CDR2: SGHRS, YFSETQ. There are 14 residues in the CDR3. Here the CDR3 reads CASSLAAGPNTIYF. CDR3 DNA: TGCGCCAGCAGCTTGGCCGCAGGCCCAAACACCATATATTTT.

The rearrangement uses TRBV19 and TRBJ2-7; 7 positions match TRBD1. This CDR3 contains 16 residues. Germline CDR1 is LNHDA and CDR2 is SQIVND (reference sequence). V lost 7 bases, J lost 0 bases, and 12 bases stayed unmatched. CDR3 residues: CASTSTGADGSYEQYF. As DNA, the CDR3 is TGTGCCAGTACCTCTACAGGGGCGGATGGCTCCTACGAGCAGTACTTC.

The rearrangement links TRBV28 to TRBJ1-3; D is ambiguous. The V end lost 7 bases, the J end lost 0 bases, and 10 bases lay between the germline ends. The CDR3 has 14 amino acids. Per the germline V gene, CDR1 is MDHEN and CDR2 is SYDVKM. The CDR3 is CASTTSGSGNTIYF. DNA of the CDR3: TGTGCCAGCACCACGAGTGGCTCTGGAAACACCATATATTTT.

This clone was seen a few times. Other DNA sequences from this sample encode an identical CDR3 as well. V is TRBV9 and J is TRBJ2-1, with 10 nucleotides matching TRBD2. CDR1 is SGDLS, CDR2 YYNGEE, per germline. V shed 4 bases and J 3 bases; nucleotides not matched to a gene: 4. The CDR3 totals 15 residues. Here the CDR3 reads CASSPRLAGYNEQFF. As DNA, the CDR3 is TGTGCCAGCAGCCCTAGACTAGCGGGCTACAATGAGCAGTTCTTC.

This clone was picked up a small number of times. V gene TRBV28 combines with J gene TRBJ1-1; 8 bases fit TRBD1. The CDR3 extends over 14 amino acids. The ends lost 7 bases at V and 1 base at J; junction bases unmatched: 5. The germline V gene has CDR1 MDHEN and CDR2 SYDVKM. The CDR3 here is CASTDTGGNTEAFF. The CDR3 nucleotides read TGTGCCAGCACCGATACAGGGGGGAACACTGAAGCTTTCTTT. The variable domain in full, with the rest retrieved from reference TRBV28 and TRBJ1-1, is DVKVTQSSRYLVKRTGEKVFLECVQDMDHENMFWYRQDPGLGLRLIYFSYDVKMKEKGDIPEGYSVSREKKERFSLILESASTNQTSMYLCASTDTGGNTEAFFGQGTRLTVV.

The chain joins TRBV29-1 to TRBJ2-4; TRBD1 or TRBD2 may be the D gene (5 bases each). The CDR3 is 14 residues long. Looked up from germline, CDR1 is SQVTM and CDR2 is ANQGSEA. The V end was cut by 0 bases, the J end by 8 bases, with 14 bases between. This CDR3 reads CSVEEQAMGDIQYF. DNA of the CDR3: TGCAGCGTTGAAGAGCAGGCCATGGGGGACATTCAGTACTTC.

The rearrangement uses TRBV10-3 and TRBJ1-1; TRBD1 matches at 7 bases. V gave up 7 bases and J gave up 5 bases; unmatched junction bases: 10. This CDR3 contains 14 residues. The germline CDR1 and CDR2 sequences are ENHRY and SYGVKD. CDR3 amino acids: CAITDATGRTEAFF. CDR3 nucleotide sequence: TGTGCCATCACCGACGCGACAGGGCGGACTGAAGCTTTCTTT.

The chain is built from TRBV28 and TRBJ2-1; the match to TRBD1 covers 10 bases. The CDR3 spans 16 residues. CDR1 and CDR2 from the germline V gene are MDHEN and SYDVKM. V lost 4 bases to trimming and J lost 5 bases; unmatched junction nucleotides: 8. CDR3 nucleotide sequence: TGTGCCAGCAGTTCAAACGACAGGGGGCGCGACAATGAGCAGTTCTTC. Translating gives CASSSNDRGRDNEQFF. Variable domain in full (rest from reference TRBV28 and TRBJ2-1): DVKVTQSSRYLVKRTGEKVFLECVQDMDHENMFWYRQDPGLGLRLIYFSYDVKMKEKGDIPEGYSVSREKKERFSLILESASTNQTSMYLCASSSNDRGRDNEQFFGPGTRLTVL.

The chain carries TRBV7-7 and TRBJ2-5; 9 bases match TRBD1. Germline CDR1 and CDR2: SSHAT and FNYEAQ (reference sequence). CDR3 length: 15 residues. V lost 0 bases and J lost 5; bases outside the gene matches: 4. The DNA of the CDR3 is TGTGCCAGCAGCTTAGCCTACAGGGGGCATGAGACCCAGTACTTC. Protein sequence: CASSLAYRGHETQYF.

As concerns this clone: This sample also contains other DNA sequences that code for the same CDR3. This chain links TRBV9 with TRBJ1-1, with 7 bases matching TRBD1. The germline V gene encodes CDR1 SGDLS and CDR2 YYNGEE. CDR3 length: 14 amino acids. The junction had 4 bases not matched to a gene; V was cut back by 4 bases and J by 1 base. CDR3 region: CASSPGTANTEAFF. CDR3 DNA sequence: TGTGCCAGCAGCCCCGGGACAGCGAACACTGAAGCTTTCTTT.

This chain joins TRBV7-6 and TRBJ2-1; TRBD2 matches at 11 bases. Germline V gene sequence: CDR1 SGHVS, CDR2 FNYEAQ. Germline trimming cut 5 bases from V and 8 bases from J; bases unmatched to any gene: 8. The CDR3 length is 15 residues. The CDR3 loop reads CASSPTSGNRDEQFF. The CDR3 region has the DNA TGTGCCAGCAGCCCGACTAGCGGGAATAGAGATGAGCAGTTCTTC.

The genes are TRBV5-1 and TRBJ2-5; D remains unclear. Germline V gives CDR1 SGHRS, CDR2 YFSETQ. The CDR3 consists of 14 residues. V was shortened by 2 bases and J by 5 bases, with 13 bases between the two germline ends. CDR3 DNA sequence: TGCGCCAGCAGCTTAGAACCCCAACGGGAGACCCAGTACTTC. It is translated as CASSLEPQRETQYF. The variable domain in full, with the rest retrieved from reference TRBV5-1 and TRBJ2-5, is KAGVTQTPRYLIKTRGQQVTLSCSPISGHRSVSWYQQTPGQGLQFLFEYFSETQRNKGNFPGRFSGRQFSNSRSEMNVSTLELGDSALYLCASSLEPQRETQYFGPGTRLLVL.

The chain is built from TRBV2 and TRBJ1-5; D possibly corresponds to TRBD1 (5 bases). Germline V CDR1 and CDR2: SNHLY, FYNNEI. This CDR3 is built from 14 residues. Trimming left V 6 bases short and J 8 bases short, with 17 bases between. The CDR3 loop reads CASSPRPGEKPQHF. The CDR3 region has the DNA TGTGCCAGCAGCCCCCGGCCGGGGGAAAAGCCCCAGCATTTT.